A selection of T cell receptor beta chains follows, all from one sample in a study of graft-versus-host responses after intestinal transplantation. These receptors' antigens are unknown. Only in-frame clones appear in the TCRdb table, and some are missing; sequencing was by immunoSEQ multiplex PCR. This sample has roughly 89,000 clones, with 91% found just once. Source: unstimulated CD4+ T cells sorted from spleen or lymph node cells, taken before intestinal transplant. The source is a human donor who received an intestinal transplant. The CDR3 runs from the conserved cysteine through the conserved F or W. D genes are given only for firm matches. Expanded clones are given a class, and other clones once, few, many or no size at all.

J | D | V | size | CDR3 | DNA
TRBJ2-2 | TRBD2 | TRBV19 | few | CASSGAGGDTGELFF | TGTGCCAGTAGTGGGGCGGGGGGAGACACCGGGGAGCTGTTTTTT
TRBJ2-2 | - | TRBV5-1 | - | CASSPGSNTGELFF | TGCGCCAGCAGCCCGGGGTCGAACACCGGGGAGCTGTTTTTT
TRBJ1-2 | - | TRBV10-3 | - | CAISGTGNYGYTF | TGTGCCATCAGTGGCACAGGGAACTATGGCTACACCTTC
TRBJ2-3 | TRBD2 | TRBV4-1 | - | CASSHLAGGGPSTDTQYF | TGCGCCAGCAGCCACTTAGCGGGGGGGGGCCCTAGCACAGATACGCAGTATTTT
TRBJ2-4 | - | TRBV21-1 | - | CASSKVQVAKNIQYF | TGTGCCAGCAGCAAAGTACAGGTTGCCAAAAACATTCAGTACTTC
TRBJ1-2 | - | TRBV15 | - | CATSRDREGDGYGYTF | TGTGCCACCAGCAGAGATAGGGAGGGCGACGGCTATGGCTACACCTTC
TRBJ2-7 | - | TRBV20-1 | - | CSAGSGDEQYF | TGCAGTGCTGGCTCAGGGGACGAGCAGTACTTC
TRBJ2-3 | TRBD1 | TRBV14 | - | CATRQGECEGGDTQYF | TGTGCCACCAGACAGGGTGAGTGTGAGGGCGGAGATACGCAGTATTTT
TRBJ1-3 | TRBD1 | TRBV7-2 | - | CASSLVRTGLGSSGNTIYF | TGTGCCAGCAGCTTAGTTAGGACAGGGTTGGGGAGCTCTGGAAACACCATATATTTT
TRBJ1-6 | TRBD1 | TRBV10-3 | few | CATGTGGGYNSPLHF | TGTGCCACCGGGACAGGGGGCGGCTATAATTCACCCCTCCACTTT
TRBJ1-4 | - | TRBV5-6 | - | CASSLRLTGDGTNEKLFF | TGTGCCAGCAGCTTGCGATTGACGGGGGATGGTACTAATGAAAAACTGTTTTTT
TRBJ1-3 | - | TRBV6-6 | few | CAILGGSSGNTIYF | TGTGCCATACTAGGGGGTTCCTCTGGAAACACCATATATTTT
TRBJ2-3 | - | TRBV25-1 | - | CASSEQATDTQYF | TGTGCCAGCAGTGAGCAGGCCACAGATACGCAGTATTTT
TRBJ2-7 | - | TRBV27 | - | CASKPLDSAIEQYF | TGTGCCAGCAAACCCCTGGACAGTGCAATTGAGCAGTACTTC
TRBJ1-5 | - | TRBV6-1 | once | CASSRDNQPQHF | TGTGCCAGCTCACGCGACAATCAGCCCCAGCATTTT
TRBJ1-1 | - | TRBV7-2 | - | CASRNLDRNTEAFF | TGTGCCAGCAGGAATCTGGACAGGAACACTGAAGCTTTCTTT
TRBJ2-7 | - | TRBV4-3 | once | CASSQGQHPYEQYF | TGCGCCAGCAGCCAAGGACAGCACCCATACGAGCAGTACTTC
TRBJ2-3 | - | TRBV4-2 | - | CASSQDRQAGADTQYF | TGTGCCAGCAGCCAAGATAGGCAAGCGGGCGCAGATACGCAGTATTTT
TRBJ1-2 | - | TRBV29-1 | - | CSVLQFDYGYTF | TGCAGCGTTTTACAGTTCGACTATGGCTACACCTTC
TRBJ1-1 | - | TRBV6-5 | - | CASSYYGEAFF | TGTGCCAGCAGTTACTACGGTGAAGCTTTCTTT
TRBJ1-5 | - | TRBV4-3 | few | CASSQEVHLNSNQPQHF | TGCGCCAGCAGCCAAGAAGTCCACCTAAATAGCAATCAGCCCCAGCATTTT
TRBJ2-3 | - | TRBV7-9 | - | CASSLGGLSTDTQYF | TGTGCCAGCAGCTTAGGGGGCTTGAGCACAGATACGCAGTATTTT
TRBJ2-3 | TRBD2 | TRBV25-1 | once | CASSEGTSGDTDTQYF | TGTGCCAGCAGTGAAGGCACTAGCGGGGACACAGATACGCAGTATTTT
TRBJ2-7 | - | TRBV6-1 | - | CATRQVLYEQYF | TGTGCCACGCGACAGGTCCTCTACGAGCAGTACTTC
TRBJ1-1 | TRBD1 | TRBV29-1 | - | CSGVGQGPAGTEAFF | TGCAGTGGCGTAGGACAGGGGCCCGCAGGTACTGAAGCTTTCTTT
TRBJ2-7 | TRBD1 | TRBV7-2 | - | CASSFRDRYYEQYF | TGTGCCAGCAGCTTCCGGGACAGATACTACGAGCAGTACTTC
TRBJ1-6 | - | TRBV5-1 | - | CASSSWTADNSPLHF | TGCGCCAGCAGCTCCTGGACAGCGGATAATTCACCCCTCCACTTT
TRBJ2-7 | - | TRBV2 | - | CASSVTRAGGEQYF | TGTGCCAGCAGTGTAACCCGCGCAGGGGGGGAGCAGTACTTC
TRBJ1-2 | - | TRBV4-3 | - | CASSQDLASKNYGYTF | TGCGCCAGCAGCCAAGATTTAGCATCAAAAAACTATGGCTACACCTTC
TRBJ2-1 | TRBD2 | TRBV6-6 | - | CASSYAGTSRHEQFF | TGTGCCAGCAGTTACGCCGGGACTAGTCGTCATGAGCAGTTCTTC
TRBJ2-5 | TRBD2 | TRBV15 | - | CATSRDLGGGGETQYF | TGTGCCACCAGCAGAGATCTAGGTGGGGGAGGGGAGACCCAGTACTTC
TRBJ2-3 | TRBD1 | TRBV19 | - | CASSIRTGGRTDTQYF | TGTGCCAGTAGTATAAGGACAGGGGGTCGCACAGATACGCAGTATTTT
TRBJ1-4 | - | TRBV7-9 | - | CASSLAESAGEKLFF | TGTGCCAGCAGCTTAGCGGAATCAGCGGGGGAAAAACTGTTTTTT
TRBJ1-1 | - | TRBV10-3 | few | CATQVGGTEAFF | TGTGCCACCCAGGTGGGCGGGACTGAAGCTTTCTTT
TRBJ2-3 | TRBD1 | TRBV5-1 | - | CASSLGGTGIDTQYF | TGCGCCAGCAGCTTGGGGGGGACAGGGATAGATACGCAGTATTTT
TRBJ1-2 | - | TRBV18 | - | CASSPVIADGYTF | TGTGCCAGCTCACCGGTTATTGCGGATGGCTACACCTTC
TRBJ1-2 | - | TRBV6-5 | - | CASSYNQDAGYGYTF | TGTGCCAGCAGTTACAACCAGGACGCGGGCTATGGCTACACCTTC
TRBJ2-7 | TRBD2 | TRBV7-2 | once | CASSWGGEQYF | TGTGCCAGCAGCTGGGGGGGCGAGCAGTACTTC
TRBJ2-3 | - | TRBV10-1 | - | CASSELGRTDTQYF | TGCGCCAGCAGTGAGCTGGGCCGCACAGATACGCAGTATTTT
TRBJ2-7 | - | TRBV6-1 | - | CASSEYRGSYEQYF | TGTGCCAGCAGTGAATACCGGGGCTCCTACGAGCAGTACTTC
TRBJ2-3 | - | TRBV4-3 | - | CASSPDPRGAGTDTQYF | TGCGCCAGCAGCCCAGATCCCAGGGGAGCCGGGACAGATACGCAGTATTTT
TRBJ1-5 | - | TRBV7-6 | once | CASSLNNNQPQHF | TGTGCCAGCAGCCTTAATAACAATCAGCCCCAGCATTTT